The 25 T cell receptor beta chains presented below share a single source sample, sequenced in a study of identical twins. TCRdb fed the 5' RACE reads into MiXCR, producing one record per CDR3 protein. The sample includes approximately 230,000 distinct CDR3 sequences, over 5.5% seen only once; the top ten take more than 14%. These data were likewise used in another study, on T cells expressing NK-cell markers.

The sequenced sample was CD8+ T cells sorted from blood. The receptors derive from a woman aged 18-29 years in good health.

This chain links TRBV3-1 with TRBJ1-1; D ambiguous. Germline lookup yields CDR1 LGHDT and CDR2 YNNKEL (reference sequence). The ends were cut back, 1 base at V and 3 bases at J, with 9 bases in the middle. The CDR3 has 14 amino acids. CDR3 amino acids: CASSQVRAYTEAFF. The CDR3 DNA sequence: TGTGCCAGCAGCCAAGTAAGGGCATACACTGAAGCTTTCTTT.

This clonotype was seen only a few times. The genes are TRBV5-1 and TRBJ2-7, with TRBD2 identical over 8 bases. Germline CDR1 reads SGHRS; CDR2 reads YFSETQ. CDR3 length equals 13 residues. The trim removed 8 bases at V and 0 bases at J, leaving 4 bases unmatched. In DNA form, the CDR3 reads TGCGCCAGTCAGCGGGAGAACTCCTACGAGCAGTACTTC. Translating it yields CASQRENSYEQYF.

The rearrangement uses TRBV2 and TRBJ2-1; 11 bases are shared with TRBD2. The junction had 10 bases not matched to a gene; V was cut back by 6 bases and J by 9 bases. In germline, CDR1 is SNHLY, CDR2 FYNNEI. The CDR3 totals 15 residues. This CDR3 is CASRPLRLAGTEQFF. CDR3 nucleotides: TGTGCCAGCAGGCCCCTGAGACTAGCGGGGACTGAGCAGTTCTTC.

CDR3 loop: CASSPGQGAPDTQYF. The CDR3 nucleotides read TGTGCCAGCAGCCCTGGACAGGGGGCCCCAGATACGCAGTATTTT. The chain employs TRBV3-1 and TRBJ2-3, with 11 bases that match TRBD1. Unmatched junction bases numbered 4, after V lost 4 bases and J lost 4 bases. CDR1 LGHDT and CDR2 YNNKEL come from the germline V gene (reference sequence). The CDR3 is 15 amino acids.

At least ten counts were recorded for this clonotype. The rearrangement links TRBV5-4 to TRBJ1-2; TRBD1 matches at 12 bases. The ends lost 4 bases at V and 2 bases at J; junction bases unmatched: 6. This CDR3 spans 16 amino acids. The germline V gene encodes CDR1 SGHNT and CDR2 YYREEE (reference sequence). The CDR3 reads CASSNWGTGGNYGYTF. CDR3 coding DNA: TGTGCCAGCAGCAACTGGGGGACAGGGGGCAACTATGGCTACACCTTC.

This clonotype was seen a few times. The chain carries TRBV10-3 and TRBJ2-7; 7 nucleotides agree with TRBD2. Germline trimming cut 2 bases from V and 3 bases from J; bases unmatched to any gene: 7. Germline CDR1 reads ENHRY; CDR2 reads SYGVKD. The CDR3 has 15 amino acids. This chain's CDR3 is CAISEGGTTDYEQYF. The CDR3 nucleotides read TGTGCCATCAGTGAGGGGGGGACTACGGACTACGAGCAGTACTTC.

This clonotype was observed many times. This rearrangement joins TRBV5-1 to TRBJ2-7, with D perhaps TRBD1 (6 bases). From germline, CDR1 is SGHRS and CDR2 YFSETQ. V was pared by 10 bases and J by 2 bases, with 25 bases between. The CDR3 spans 16 residues. The CDR3 sequence: CASYRDTDPAPYEQYF. CDR3 bases: TGCGCCTCATACCGGGACACCGACCCGGCCCCCTACGAGCAGTACTTC. The entire variable domain, with the rest obtained from reference TRBV5-1 and TRBJ2-7, is as follows: KAGVTQTPRYLIKTRGQQVTLSCSPISGHRSVSWYQQTPGQGLQFLFEYFSETQRNKGNFPGRFSGRQFSNSRSEMNVSTLELGDSALYLCASYRDTDPAPYEQYFGPGTRLTVT.

This clonotype was picked up many times. This chain uses TRBV5-6 with TRBJ2-1; TRBD1 matches 8 bases. CDR3 length: 12 amino acids. Germline V gives CDR1 SGHDT, CDR2 YYEEEE. The ends lost 4 bases at V and 14 bases at J; junction bases unmatched: 8. CDR3 protein: CASSIGQGREFF. The DNA for the CDR3 is TGTGCCAGCAGCATAGGACAGGGAAGAGAGTTCTTC.

J is TRBJ2-7 and V is TRBV27; no definite D call. Trimming stripped 5 bases from V and 2 bases from J, with 16 bases between. Germline V gene data show CDR1 as MNHEY and CDR2 as SMNVEV (reference sequence). This CDR3 region has 15 residues. CDR3 protein: CASSLGPNGPYEQYF. In nucleotides, the CDR3 is TGTGCCAGCAGTCTCGGGCCCAATGGGCCCTACGAGCAGTACTTC.

The chain links TRBV6-5 to TRBJ1-1; D not resolved. V was trimmed by 4 bases and J by 3 bases, leaving 3 bases between them. The V gene's germline CDR1 is MNHEY and CDR2 SVGAGI. The CDR3 spans 11 residues. CDR3 residues: CASSFYTEAFF. CDR3 bases: TGTGCCAGCAGTTTTTACACTGAAGCTTTCTTT.

This clonotype was recorded many times. This chain connects TRBV20-1 to TRBJ1-1; unclear D gene. The CDR3 length is 13 residues. Germline V gene sequence: CDR1 DFQATT, CDR2 SNEGSKA (reference sequence). V lost 0 bases to trimming and J lost 5 bases, with 10 bases between them. The CDR3 DNA reads as TGCAGTGCTAGAGATCCCGGGAGAACTGAAGCTTTCTTT. It is translated as CSARDPGRTEAFF.

This clonotype occurred a few times. This chain links TRBV7-9 with TRBJ2-7, with TRBD2 identical over 8 bases. The V gene end was trimmed by 5 bases and the J gene end by 3 bases; junction bases not matched to a gene: 15. The V gene's germline CDR1 is SEHNR and CDR2 FQNEAQ (reference sequence). The CDR3 spans 17 residues. This CDR3 is CASSPSSGGVHSYEQYF. For the CDR3, the DNA is TGTGCCAGCAGCCCCTCAAGCGGGGGAGTCCATAGCTACGAGCAGTACTTC.

The chain recombines TRBV20-1 with TRBJ2-7; the D gene could be TRBD1 or TRBD2 (6 bases each). V lost 5 bases and J 4 bases, leaving 21 bases between the germline ends. This CDR3 is built from 15 residues. Germline-derived CDR1 and CDR2 are DFQATT and SNEGSKA (reference sequence). The CDR3 here is CSAPGGGKGVYEQYF. DNA of the CDR3: TGCAGTGCTCCCGGGGGCGGGAAGGGCGTGTACGAGCAGTACTTC.

Ten or more counts support this clonotype. This chain connects TRBV6-2 or TRBV6-3 to TRBJ1-5; a weak D match, TRBD1 (5 bases). Germline V lookup: CDR1 MNHEY, CDR2 SVGEGT. With 4 bases removed from V and 6 bases from J, the gap between germline ends came to 10 bases. The CDR3 is made up of 13 amino acids. CDR3 in amino acids: CASSSGEAQPQHF. DNA of the CDR3: TGTGCCAGCAGTTCGGGGGAAGCTCAGCCCCAGCATTTT.

This clonotype occurred a few times. V usage is TRBV4-3 and J usage is TRBJ2-5; D is unclear. Germline CDR1 reads LGHNA; CDR2 reads YSLEER. V was shortened by 5 bases and J by 1 base, with 8 bases between the two germline ends. The CDR3 totals 13 residues. The CDR3 DNA follows: TGCGCCAGCAGCGGTCCTTCCCAAGAGACCCAGTACTTC. This encodes CASSGPSQETQYF.

This clonotype was observed many times. The V call is TRBV12-3 or TRBV12-4, the J call TRBJ2-3; no clear D gene. The CDR3 covers 13 residues. The V end lost 2 bases, the J end lost 0 bases, and 3 bases lay between the germline ends. In DNA, the CDR3 is TGTGCCAGCAGTTTAACCAGCACAGATACGCAGTATTTT. Encoded protein: CASSLTSTDTQYF.

The sample holds many counts of this clonotype. The chain links TRBV13 to TRBJ1-1, with D unclear. Trimming pared 0 bases from V and 1 base from J, leaving 6 bases between. There are 14 residues in the CDR3. Germline loops: CDR1 PRHDT, CDR2 FYEKMQ (reference sequence). CDR3 sequence reads: CASSLGQRNTEAFF. The CDR3 nucleotides are TGTGCCAGCAGCTTAGGACAACGGAACACTGAAGCTTTCTTT.

The V call is TRBV14, the J call TRBJ2-3, with TRBD2 matching over 11 bases. CDR1 is SGHDN and CDR2 is FVKESK in the germline V gene. This CDR3 contains 17 residues. V shed 4 bases, J shed 2 bases, and the junction held 8 bases outside the gene matches. The CDR3 bases are TGTGCCAGCAGCCCCCGACTTAGCGGGAGGGCCACAGATACGCAGTATTTT. It specifies CASSPRLSGRATDTQYF.

The CDR3 loop is CASSAGQVAYEQYF. Written as DNA, the CDR3 is TGTGCCAGCAGCGCTGGACAGGTGGCCTACGAGCAGTACTTC. V is TRBV11-2 and J is TRBJ2-7; 7 nucleotides line up with TRBD1. The CDR3 consists of 14 residues. With 5 bases clipped from V and 2 bases from J, the junction kept 6 bases outside the gene matches. The germline gives CDR1 SGHAT, CDR2 FQNNGV.

Many counts were recorded for this clonotype. The V call is TRBV5-5, the J call TRBJ2-5, with no clear D. The CDR3 is 14 amino acids. Trimming pared 1 base from V and 3 bases from J, leaving 10 bases between. Germline V lookup: CDR1 SGHKS, CDR2 YYEKEE (reference sequence). The CDR3 protein is CASSLFDGKETQYF. CDR3 nucleotide sequence: TGTGCCAGCAGCTTGTTCGACGGTAAAGAGACCCAGTACTTC.

This clonotype was seen many times. This rearrangement joins TRBV5-1 to TRBJ2-7; the D gene is possibly TRBD1 (5 bases). Germline CDR1 and CDR2: SGHRS and YFSETQ. Trimming left V 3 bases short and J 3 bases short, with 13 bases between. This CDR3 spans 14 amino acids. The DNA of the CDR3 is TGCGCCAGCAGCTACTTTCCAGGGAACTACGAGCAGTACTTC. Its protein product is CASSYFPGNYEQYF.

This clonotype was seen at least ten times. This sequence joins TRBV6-2 or TRBV6-3 and TRBJ2-4; 10 bases fit TRBD1. The CDR3 spans 15 residues. CDR1 MNHEY and CDR2 SVGEGT come from the germline V gene. The V gene end was trimmed by 5 bases and the J gene end by 0 bases; junction bases not matched to a gene: 1. CDR3 sequence: CASSRDRGAKNIQYF. The CDR3 DNA reads as TGTGCCAGCAGTAGGGACAGGGGAGCCAAAAACATTCAGTACTTC.

This clonotype was observed many times. The genes are TRBV5-1 and TRBJ2-1, with 11 bases identical to TRBD2. V shed 1 base, J shed 6 bases, and the junction held 6 bases outside the gene matches. This CDR3 is 16 amino acids long. CDR1 SGHRS and CDR2 YFSETQ come from the germline V gene. The CDR3 coding sequence is TGCGCCAGCAGCTTGATTGGACTAGCGGGTGGCAATGAGCAGTTCTTC. Translating it yields CASSLIGLAGGNEQFF.

The chain recombines TRBV15 with TRBJ1-5; 11 bases line up with TRBD1. The CDR3 is 15 residues long. Germline V gives CDR1 LNHNV, CDR2 YYDKDF (reference sequence). V trimming: 9 bases; J trimming: 4 bases; junction bases outside the gene matches: 8. The DNA for the CDR3 is TGTGCCACTCGTCTGGACAGGGGGCCTAATCAGCCCCAGCATTTT. This sequence encodes CATRLDRGPNQPQHF.

This clonotype has ten or more counts. The DNA for the CDR3 is TGTGCCAGCAGCCCGACAGGACCCACAGATACGCAGTATTTT. Its translation: CASSPTGPTDTQYF. The V gene is TRBV12-3 or TRBV12-4, the J gene TRBJ2-3, with a weak D call TRBD1 (6 bases). Trimming removed 6 bases from V and 2 bases from J, with 12 bases in between. CDR3 size: 14 residues.